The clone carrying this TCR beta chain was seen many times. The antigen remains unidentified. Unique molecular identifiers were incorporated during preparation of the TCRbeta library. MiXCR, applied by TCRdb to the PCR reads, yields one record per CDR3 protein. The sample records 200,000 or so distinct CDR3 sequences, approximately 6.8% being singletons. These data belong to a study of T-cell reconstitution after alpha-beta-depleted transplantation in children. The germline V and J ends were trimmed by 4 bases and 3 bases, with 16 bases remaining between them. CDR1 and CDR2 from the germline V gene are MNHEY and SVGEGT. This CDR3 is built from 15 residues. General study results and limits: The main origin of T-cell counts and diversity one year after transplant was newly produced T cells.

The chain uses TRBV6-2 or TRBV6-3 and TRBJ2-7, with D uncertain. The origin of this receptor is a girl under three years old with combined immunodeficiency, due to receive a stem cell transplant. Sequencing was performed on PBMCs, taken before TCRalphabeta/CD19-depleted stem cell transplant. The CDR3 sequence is CASSSRQPSYYEQYF. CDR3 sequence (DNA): TGTGCCAGCAGTTCCCGGCAGCCTTCTTACTACGAGCAGTACTTC.